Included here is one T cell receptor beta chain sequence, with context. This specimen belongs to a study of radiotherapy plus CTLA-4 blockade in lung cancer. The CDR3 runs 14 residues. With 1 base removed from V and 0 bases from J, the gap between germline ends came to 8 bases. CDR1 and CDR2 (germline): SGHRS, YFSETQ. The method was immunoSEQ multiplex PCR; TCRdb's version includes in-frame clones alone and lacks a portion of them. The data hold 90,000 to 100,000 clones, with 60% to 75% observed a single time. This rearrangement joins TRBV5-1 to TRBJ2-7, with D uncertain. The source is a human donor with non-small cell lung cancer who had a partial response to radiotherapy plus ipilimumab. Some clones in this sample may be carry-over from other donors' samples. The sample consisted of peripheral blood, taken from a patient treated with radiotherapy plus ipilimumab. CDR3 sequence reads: CASSLSLSSYEQYF. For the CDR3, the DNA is TGCGCCAGCAGCTTGTCACTGAGCTCCTACGAGCAGTACTTC. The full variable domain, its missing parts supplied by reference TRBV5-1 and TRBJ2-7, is KAGVTQTPRYLIKTRGQQVTLSCSPISGHRSVSWYQQTPGQGLQFLFEYFSETQRNKGNFPGRFSGRQFSNSRSEMNVSTLELGDSALYLCASSLSLSSYEQYFGPGTRLTVT.